Presented here are 23 T cell receptor beta chains from one specimen sequenced in a study of CD8+CD57+ T cells in acquired aplastic anemia. Genomic DNA served as template for TCR beta VDJ and CDR3 profiling. TCRdb ran MiXCR on the reads and lists one entry per CDR3 protein. The data show 180,000 or so distinct CDR3 sequences, around 45% seen once. Specimen: sorted CD4+, CD8+, or CD8+CD57+ T cells (not recorded which) from PBMCs. The source of these receptors is a human donor in good health.

This clonotype has ten or more counts. This rearrangement joins TRBV5-1 to TRBJ2-7; the match to TRBD1 covers 8 bases. V lost 4 bases, J lost 2 bases, and 5 bases stayed unmatched. CDR1 is SGHRS and CDR2 is YFSETQ in the germline V gene. This CDR3 has 14 residues. The CDR3 loop is CASSLGQGPYEQYF. In DNA, the CDR3 is TGCGCCAGCAGCCTAGGACAGGGCCCCTACGAGCAGTACTTC.

This rearrangement joins TRBV2 to TRBJ2-5; D perhaps matches TRBD1 (5 bases). In germline, CDR1 is SNHLY, CDR2 FYNNEI. Trimming took off 8 bases at V and 5 bases at J, with 15 bases between the two ends. This CDR3 region has 13 residues. CDR3 DNA: TGTGCCAGCTGCAGGGTGGTCGGGGAGACCCAGTACTTC. Its translation: CASCRVVGETQYF.

This clonotype has at least ten counts. CDR3 coding DNA: TGTGCCAGCAGCTTGGGGCTAGCGGGAGTACAAGAGACCCAGTACTTC. It specifies CASSLGLAGVQETQYF. This rearrangement joins TRBV5-4 to TRBJ2-5; TRBD2 agrees at 10 bases. V shed 0 bases, J shed 2 bases, and the junction held 4 bases outside the gene matches. The germline gives CDR1 SGHNT, CDR2 YYREEE (reference sequence). The CDR3 spans 16 residues.

The rearrangement uses TRBV5-1 and TRBJ1-2; D not certain. The CDR3 contains 14 residues. Germline CDR1 reads SGHRS; CDR2 reads YFSETQ. Trimming pared 4 bases from V and 4 bases from J, leaving 14 bases between. CDR3 DNA sequence: TGCGCCAGCAGCGAGGGTCTACTTCTCTATGGCTACACCTTC. Encoded protein: CASSEGLLLYGYTF.

As to this clonotype: Given a much more abundant clone one base away, this may be a read error. V gene TRBV12-5 combines with J gene TRBJ2-1; D perhaps matches TRBD1 (6 bases). The germline CDR1 and CDR2 sequences are LGHNT and FRNRAP. The CDR3 extends over 13 amino acids. The CDR3 sequence is CASGRGHYNEQLF. The DNA of the CDR3 is TGTGCTAGTGGTCGGGGACATTACAATGAGCAGCTCTTC.

The chain links TRBV2 to TRBJ2-7; 8 positions match TRBD1. The length of the CDR3 is 12 residues. Germline lookup yields CDR1 SNHLY and CDR2 FYNNEI. Losses at the gene ends were 10 bases for V and 2 bases for J; bases not matched to a gene: 4. CDR3 sequence: CAIGTGTYEQYF. The CDR3, as DNA: TGTGCCATCGGGACAGGCACCTACGAGCAGTACTTC. The entire variable domain, with the rest obtained from reference TRBV2 and TRBJ2-7, is as follows: EPEVTQTPSHQVTQMGQEVILRCVPISNHLYFYWYRQILGQKVEFLVSFYNNEISEKSEIFDDQFSVERPDGSNFTLKIRSTKLEDSAMYFCAIGTGTYEQYFGPGTRLTVT.

This clonotype has ten or more counts. The gene calls are TRBV20-1 and TRBJ2-3; 8 nucleotides line up with TRBD2. Trimming cost V 0 bases and J 4 bases; bases outside gene matches: 9. Per the germline V gene, CDR1 is DFQATT and CDR2 is SNEGSKA (reference sequence). The CDR3 spans 16 residues. The CDR3 loop reads CSARDMISGIADTQYF. The CDR3 DNA reads TGCAGTGCTAGAGATATGATTAGCGGGATAGCAGATACGCAGTATTTT.

Worth noting for this clonotype: A junction end diverges from the germline sequence, so it may reflect a read error. This chain joins TRBV20-1 and TRBJ2-7, with 10 nucleotides matching TRBD2. Germline loops: CDR1 DFQATT, CDR2 SNEGSKA (reference sequence). The CDR3 is 15 amino acids. The CDR3 is CSAPLAGLANGELYF. CDR3 DNA sequence: TGCAGTGCTCCACTAGCGGGGTTGGCCAACGGCGAGCTGTACTTC.

This chain connects TRBV10-2 to TRBJ2-5; no definite D call. The V end lost 3 bases, the J end lost 5 bases, and 13 bases lay between the germline ends. The CDR3 contains 14 residues. The germline gives CDR1 WSHSY, CDR2 SAAADI. This CDR3 reads CASSDLGGFETQYF. The DNA for the CDR3 is TGCGCCAGCAGTGATCTTGGTGGATTCGAGACCCAGTACTTC.

This clonotype was counted many times. An end of the junction does not agree with germline; a read error may underlie this. V is TRBV10-3 and J is TRBJ2-7; 7 bases are shared with TRBD2. The CDR3 has 12 residues. Germline-derived CDR1 and CDR2 are ENHRY and SYGVKD. This CDR3 reads CATSIRGDEQYF. The CDR3 DNA reads TGTGCCACCAGTATACGGGGGGACGAGCAGTACTTC.

There are many counts of this clonotype. V usage is TRBV2 and J usage is TRBJ2-5; tentatively, D is TRBD1 (6 bases). CDR3 length equals 14 residues. Germline CDR1 is SNHLY and CDR2 is FYNNEI. Deletions cut 4 bases from V and 3 bases from J, with 12 bases between. The CDR3 spells CASSADRLKETQYF. The CDR3, as DNA: TGTGCCAGCAGTGCCGACAGGCTTAAAGAGACCCAGTACTTC.

This chain links TRBV20-1 with TRBJ2-2; TRBD2 matches 8 bases. Germline CDR1 and CDR2: DFQATT and SNEGSKA (reference sequence). The CDR3 sequence is 14 residues long. V dropped 0 bases and J dropped 7; count of bases not matched to a gene: 4. The CDR3 loop reads CSARDGGAGGELFF. The CDR3 nucleotides are TGCAGTGCTAGAGACGGGGGGGCAGGCGGGGAGCTGTTTTTT.

This clonotype came up many times. V gene TRBV12-3 or TRBV12-4 combines with J gene TRBJ2-2; 11 bases map to TRBD1. The CDR3 is made up of 15 amino acids. V lost 7 bases to trimming and J lost 5 bases; unmatched junction nucleotides: 6. The CDR3: CASTTGTGGTGELFF. CDR3 DNA: TGTGCCAGCACCACCGGGACAGGGGGTACCGGGGAGCTGTTTTTT.

The chain couples TRBV20-1 to TRBJ1-2, with D hard to call. The V gene lost 3 bases and the J gene lost 11 bases, with 16 bases spanning the gap. The CDR3 is made up of 12 amino acids. In germline, CDR1 is DFQATT, CDR2 SNEGSKA (reference sequence). The CDR3 bases are TGCAGTGCTAGGCCCTTCGAGGGAAGGTACACCTTC. Its protein product is CSARPFEGRYTF.

This clonotype was detected ten times or more. The chain couples TRBV4-2 to TRBJ1-2; no clear D. This CDR3 spans 13 amino acids. Trimming cost V 0 bases and J 8 bases, with 10 bases left between them. Germline CDR1 LGHNA, CDR2 YNFKEQ. The CDR3 coding sequence is TGTGCCAGCAGCCAAGATTGGGTTGGAGGCTACACCTTC. This gives the protein CASSQDWVGGYTF.

This clonotype has at least ten counts. The chain recombines TRBV2 with TRBJ2-7; TRBD2 aligns across 14 bases. V was pared by 6 bases and J by 2 bases, with 12 bases of the junction left unmatched. The CDR3 extends over 18 amino acids. CDR1 and CDR2 (germline): SNHLY, FYNNEI. The CDR3 nucleotides read TGTGCCAGCAGCCACGGACTAGCGGGAGGAGGGGTTCCCTACGAGCAGTACTTC. It codes for CASSHGLAGGGVPYEQYF.

V is TRBV11-1 and J is TRBJ1-1; TRBD1 is a possible D gene (6 bases). This CDR3 is built from 16 residues. V shed 5 bases and J shed 5 bases, with 21 bases lying between them. Germline CDR1 and CDR2: SGHAT and FQDESV (reference sequence). The CDR3 nucleotides are TGTGCCAGCAGCCCGGTAGGTTTGGGGGCTGTGACTGAAGCTTTCTTT. Protein: CASSPVGLGAVTEAFF.

The chain links TRBV25-1 to TRBJ2-7; the match to TRBD1 covers 9 bases. The CDR3 consists of 14 residues. V lost 2 bases, J lost 7 bases, and 6 bases stayed unmatched. Germline V CDR1 and CDR2: MGHDK, SYGVNS. The chain's CDR3 is CASSEKGQGGEQYF. CDR3 sequence (DNA): TGTGCCAGCAGTGAAAAGGGACAGGGAGGAGAGCAGTACTTC.

This chain joins TRBV10-3 and TRBJ1-1, with D maybe TRBD1 (5 bases). This CDR3 comprises 13 residues. Germline loops: CDR1 ENHRY, CDR2 SYGVKD. V dropped 10 bases and J dropped 1 base, with 13 bases sitting between them. The CDR3 coding sequence is TGTGCCACCACGCAGGACAAGAACACTGAAGCTTTCTTT. It encodes CATTQDKNTEAFF.

Points on this clonotype: A read error may explain this, as a much larger clone is one base away. The J gene is TRBJ1-1, the V gene TRBV6-4; 7 bases agree with TRBD1. V was pared by 2 bases and J by 8 bases, with 11 bases of the junction left unmatched. This CDR3 is built from 15 residues. From germline, CDR1 is MRHNA and CDR2 SNTAGT. As DNA, the CDR3 is TGTGCCAGCAGTGACGACAGGGTTCGAGCTACCGAAGCTTTCTTT. Translating it yields CASSDDRVRATEAFF.

This chain links TRBV2 with TRBJ1-5; no clear D. The CDR3 loop spans 14 amino acids. The germline CDR1 and CDR2 sequences are SNHLY and FYNNEI. V lost 5 bases, J lost 6 bases, and 14 bases lay in between. CDR3 in amino acids: CASSNRSRGQPQHF. In nucleotides, the CDR3 is TGTGCCAGCAGTAATAGGTCCCGGGGTCAGCCCCAGCATTTT. The full variable domain, with the rest looked up from reference TRBV2 and TRBJ1-5, is EPEVTQTPSHQVTQMGQEVILRCVPISNHLYFYWYRQILGQKVEFLVSFYNNEISEKSEIFDDQFSVERPDGSNFTLKIRSTKLEDSAMYFCASSNRSRGQPQHFGDGTRLSIL.

This sequence joins TRBV10-3 and TRBJ1-4; D is uncertain. The germline CDR1 and CDR2 sequences are ENHRY and SYGVKD. The CDR3 loop spans 13 amino acids. V lost 7 bases to trimming and J lost 5 bases, with 11 bases between them. CDR3 sequence: CAITAELNEKLFF. The CDR3 bases are TGTGCCATCACCGCGGAACTCAATGAAAAACTGTTTTTT.

This clonotype was counted a few times. The chain joins TRBV15 to TRBJ2-7, with unresolved D. Deletions cut 0 bases from V and 0 bases from J, with 3 bases between. The CDR3 loop spans 13 amino acids. Germline lookup yields CDR1 LNHNV and CDR2 YYDKDF (reference sequence). This CDR3 reads CATSRDLSYEQYF. Written as DNA, the CDR3 is TGTGCCACCAGCAGAGATCTCTCCTACGAGCAGTACTTC.